These 10 T cell receptor beta chains were sequenced from one sample in a study of T cell responses to AZD1222 COVID-19 vaccine. Assay used: immunoSEQ multiplex PCR; TCRdb lists only in-frame clones, some missing. The sample records nearly 110,000 clones, about 90% being singletons. The source was peripheral blood, collected on day 0 of AZD1222 vaccination. All receptors come from an adult in good health.

The rearrangement joins TRBV23-1 to TRBJ2-7; a weak D match, TRBD1 (6 bases). TRBV23-1 is flagged as an ORF with uncertain function. The CDR3 runs 14 residues. The germline V and J ends were trimmed by 7 bases and 5 bases, with 18 bases remaining between them. CDR3 sequence (DNA): TGCGCCAGCAAGTACAGGGTCGTGGGAGACGAGCAGTACTTC. This encodes CASKYRVVGDEQYF.

This chain links TRBV2 with TRBJ1-5; D is ambiguous. The germline CDR1 and CDR2 sequences are SNHLY and FYNNEI. CDR3 size: 13 residues. The V and J ends lost 10 bases and 3 bases respectively, with 13 bases between them. The CDR3 is CATQDGFNQPQHF. CDR3 DNA: TGTGCCACTCAGGACGGATTCAATCAGCCCCAGCATTTT.

The J gene is TRBJ1-1, the V gene TRBV7-7; the D is unclear. CDR3 length: 13 residues. V was pared by 5 bases and J by 11 bases, with 18 bases between. CDR1 and CDR2 (germline): SSHAT, FNYEAQ (reference sequence). The CDR3 DNA reads as TGTGCCAGCAGCCAACGGAGGACCATAGTGGCTTTCTTT. It specifies CASSQRRTIVAFF. The full variable domain, with the rest looked up from reference TRBV7-7 and TRBJ1-1, is GAGVSQSPRYKVTKRGQDVTLRCDPISSHATLYWYQQALGQGPEFLTYFNYEAQPDKSGLPSDRFSAERPEGSISTLTIQRTEQRDSAMYRCASSQRRTIVAFFGQGTRLTVV.

This clone has just a few counts. Other DNA sequences in this specimen translate into the identical CDR3. V usage is TRBV9 and J usage is TRBJ2-3; no clear D. Trimming removed 0 bases at V and 1 base at J, with 0 bases between. CDR3 length: 12 residues. CDR1 and CDR2 from the germline V gene are SGDLS and YYNGEE. This CDR3 is CASSVGTDTQYF. The CDR3 coding sequence is TGTGCCAGCAGCGTAGGCACAGATACGCAGTATTTT.

The chain uses TRBV6-5 and TRBJ1-3; the D is unclear. The CDR3 loop spans 13 amino acids. V lost 2 bases and J lost 4, with 6 bases in between. In germline, CDR1 is MNHEY, CDR2 SVGAGI. CDR3 residues: CASSYTPGNTIYF. The CDR3, as DNA: TGTGCCAGCAGTTACACTCCCGGAAACACCATATATTTT.

The rearrangement links TRBV4-2 to TRBJ2-7, with 7 positions matching TRBD1. The CDR3 covers 14 residues. The junction had 3 bases not matched to a gene; V was cut back by 0 bases and J by 4 bases. CDR1 is LGHNA, CDR2 YNFKEQ, per germline. This chain's CDR3 is CASSQEMTGYEQYF. In nucleotides, the CDR3 is TGTGCCAGCAGCCAAGAGATGACAGGGTACGAGCAGTACTTC.

CDR3 in DNA: TGTGCCAGTAGTATTTCCGACAGGGTGAATGGCTACACCTTC. This translates into CASSISDRVNGYTF. The V call is TRBV19, the J call TRBJ1-2, with 7 bases matching TRBD1. The CDR3 consists of 14 residues. The trim removed 3 bases at V and 6 bases at J, leaving 7 bases unmatched. Germline CDR1 and CDR2: LNHDA and SQIVND (reference sequence).

The genes are TRBV5-4 and TRBJ2-3, with 10 bases lining up with TRBD2. CDR1 SGHNT and CDR2 YYREEE come from the germline V gene (reference sequence). The CDR3 runs to 15 residues. The V gene end was trimmed by 4 bases and the J gene end by 6 bases; junction bases not matched to a gene: 8. CDR3 in DNA: TGTGCCAGCAGCGTAGCGGGGGGCCTTCCGGATACGCAGTATTTT. It is translated as CASSVAGGLPDTQYF.

This clone was observed a few times. The V and J genes are TRBV9 and TRBJ2-7, with a possible D match to TRBD2 (6 bases). Germline loops: CDR1 SGDLS, CDR2 YYNGEE. The CDR3 has 14 residues. V shed 3 bases and J shed 0 bases, with 10 bases lying between them. The CDR3: CASSAGTLSYEQYF. The CDR3 DNA follows: TGTGCCAGCAGCGCGGGGACTCTCTCCTACGAGCAGTACTTC.

This clone was detected a few times. V and J are TRBV29-1 and TRBJ2-7, with 7 bases lining up with TRBD1. The V gene's germline CDR1 is SQVTM and CDR2 ANQGSEA. The CDR3 length is 13 residues. The junction had 3 bases not matched to a gene; V was cut back by 3 bases and J by 1 base. The CDR3 nucleotides read TGCAGCGTTGAGTCAGGGGGATCCTACGAGCAGTACTTC. It is translated as CSVESGGSYEQYF.